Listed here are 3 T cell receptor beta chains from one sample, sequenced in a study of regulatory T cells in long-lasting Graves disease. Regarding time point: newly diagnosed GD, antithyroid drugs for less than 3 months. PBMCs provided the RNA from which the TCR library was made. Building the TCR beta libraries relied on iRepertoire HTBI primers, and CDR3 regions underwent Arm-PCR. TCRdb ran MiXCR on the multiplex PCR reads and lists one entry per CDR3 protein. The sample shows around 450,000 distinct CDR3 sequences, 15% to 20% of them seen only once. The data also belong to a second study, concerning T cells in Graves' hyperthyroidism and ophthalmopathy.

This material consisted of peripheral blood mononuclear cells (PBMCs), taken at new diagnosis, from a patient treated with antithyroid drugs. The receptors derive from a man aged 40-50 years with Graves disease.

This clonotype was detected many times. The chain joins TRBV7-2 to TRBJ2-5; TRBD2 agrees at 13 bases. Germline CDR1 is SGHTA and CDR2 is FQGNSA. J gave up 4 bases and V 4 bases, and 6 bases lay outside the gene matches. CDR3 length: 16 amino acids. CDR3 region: CASSYQGLAGRETQYF. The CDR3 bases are TGTGCCAGCAGCTATCAGGGACTAGCGGGAAGAGAGACCCAGTACTTC. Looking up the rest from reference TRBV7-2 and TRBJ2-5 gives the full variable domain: GAGVSQSPSNKVTEKGKDVELRCDPISGHTALYWYRQSLGQGLEFLIYFQGNSAPDKSGLPSDRFSAERTGGSVSTLTIQRTQQEDSAVYLCASSYQGLAGRETQYFGPGTRLLVL.

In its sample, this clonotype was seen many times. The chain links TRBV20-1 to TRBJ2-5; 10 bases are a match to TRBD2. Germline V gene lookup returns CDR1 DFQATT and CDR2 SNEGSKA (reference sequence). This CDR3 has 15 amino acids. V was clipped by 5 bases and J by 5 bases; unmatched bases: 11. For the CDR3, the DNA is TGCAGTGCTTTTCCGGGACTAGCGAGAGGGGAGACCCAGTACTTC. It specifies CSAFPGLARGETQYF.

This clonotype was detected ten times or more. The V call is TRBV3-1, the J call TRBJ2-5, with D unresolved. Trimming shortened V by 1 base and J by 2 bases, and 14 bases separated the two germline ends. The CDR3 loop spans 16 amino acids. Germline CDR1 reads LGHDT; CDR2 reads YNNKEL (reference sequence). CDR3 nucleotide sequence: TGTGCCAGCAGCCAAGGTCGAGTCGGTAGGCAAGAGACCCAGTACTTC. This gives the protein CASSQGRVGRQETQYF.